This T cell receptor beta chain comes out of a study of cytomegalovirus exposure and HLA in healthy donors. The CDR3 contains 16 residues. The V gene end was trimmed by 3 bases and the J gene end by 6 bases; junction bases not matched to a gene: 8. The germline V gene has CDR1 SQVTM and CDR2 ANQGSEA. PCR involved 60 Vbeta and 13 Jbeta primers. Libraries were prepared by immunoSEQ multiplex PCR; TCRdb keeps only in-frame clonotypes and omits some of them. The data contain some 130,000 clones, approximately 80% of them singletons. The J gene is TRBJ2-2, the V gene TRBV29-1; TRBD1 aligns across 12 bases. The source is a male donor in good health and CMV-seropositive. The sample comprised PBMCs. The CDR3 reads CSVDAVGTGGPGELFF. The CDR3 bases are TGCAGCGTTGATGCGGTGGGGACAGGGGGCCCCGGGGAGCTGTTTTTT.